The text below deals with one T cell receptor (beta chain). Its antigen is not known. Blood samples were obtained at baseline, cycle 4 day 1, and cycle 7 day 1. V dropped 6 bases and J dropped 7 bases, with 28 bases sitting between them. Looked up from germline, CDR1 is SNHLY and CDR2 is FYNNEI. The CDR3 is 18 amino acids. Only in-frame clones appear in the TCRdb table, and some are missing; sequencing was by immunoSEQ multiplex PCR. The repertoire holds 75,000 to 95,000 clones, with about 88% as singletons. These data belong to a study of OX40 agonist ivuxolimab in advanced cancers. General observations from the study: Some nonresponders additionally presented with little normalized T-cell clonal expansion.

The rearrangement links TRBV2 to TRBJ1-5; the D is unclear. The material was CD4+ or CD8+ T cells sorted from blood, obtained in a trial of the OX40 agonist ivuxolimab. This TCR was recovered from an adult with an advanced solid tumor such as melanoma, head and neck, liver or kidney cancer. The DNA of the CDR3 is TGTGCCAGCAGCCTCCTAAGATCTCAAGGTGGAATCGGGCAGCCCCAGCATTTT. Translation gives CASSLLRSQGGIGQPQHF.